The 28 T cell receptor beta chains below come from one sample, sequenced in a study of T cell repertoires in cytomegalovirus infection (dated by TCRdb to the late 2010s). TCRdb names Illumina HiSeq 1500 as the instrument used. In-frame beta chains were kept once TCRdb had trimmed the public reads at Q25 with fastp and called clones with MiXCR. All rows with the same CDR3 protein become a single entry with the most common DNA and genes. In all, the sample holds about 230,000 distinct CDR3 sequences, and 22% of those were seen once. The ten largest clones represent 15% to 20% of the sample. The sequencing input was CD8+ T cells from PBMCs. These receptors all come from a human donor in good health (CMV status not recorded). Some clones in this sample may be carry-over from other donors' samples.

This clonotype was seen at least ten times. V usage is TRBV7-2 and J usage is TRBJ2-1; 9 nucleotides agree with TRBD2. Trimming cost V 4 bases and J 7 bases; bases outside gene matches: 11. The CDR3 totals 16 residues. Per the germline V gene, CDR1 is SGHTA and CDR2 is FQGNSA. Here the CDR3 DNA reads TGTGCCAGCAGCTCCCTATGGGCGGGGGGGTCGAATGAGCAGTTCTTC. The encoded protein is CASSSLWAGGSNEQFF.

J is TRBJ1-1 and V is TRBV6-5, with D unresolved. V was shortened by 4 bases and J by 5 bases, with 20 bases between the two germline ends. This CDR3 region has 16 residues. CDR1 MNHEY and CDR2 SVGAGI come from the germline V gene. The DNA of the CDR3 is TGTGCCAGCAGTTCTACGGCCCAAGGGAGAAGAACTGAAGCTTTCTTT. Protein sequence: CASSSTAQGRRTEAFF.

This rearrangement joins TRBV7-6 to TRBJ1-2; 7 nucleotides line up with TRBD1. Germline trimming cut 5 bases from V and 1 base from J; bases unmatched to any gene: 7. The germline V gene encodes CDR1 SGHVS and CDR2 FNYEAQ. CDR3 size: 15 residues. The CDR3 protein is CASSHGTDFNYGYTF. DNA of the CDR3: TGTGCCAGCAGCCATGGGACAGATTTTAACTATGGCTACACCTTC.

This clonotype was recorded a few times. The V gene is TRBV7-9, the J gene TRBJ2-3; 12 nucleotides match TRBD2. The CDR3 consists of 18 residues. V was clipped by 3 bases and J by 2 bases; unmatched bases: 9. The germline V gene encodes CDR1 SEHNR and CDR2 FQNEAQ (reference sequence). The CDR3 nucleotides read TGTGCCAGCAGCTTCATTCCCCGACTAGCGGGGGACACAGATACGCAGTATTTT. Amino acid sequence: CASSFIPRLAGDTDTQYF.

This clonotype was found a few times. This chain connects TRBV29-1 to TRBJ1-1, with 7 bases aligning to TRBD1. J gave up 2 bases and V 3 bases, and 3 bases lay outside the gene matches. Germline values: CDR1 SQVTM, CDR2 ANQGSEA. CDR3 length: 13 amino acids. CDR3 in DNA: TGCAGCGTTGACGGGACAGCTAACACTGAAGCTTTCTTT. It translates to CSVDGTANTEAFF.

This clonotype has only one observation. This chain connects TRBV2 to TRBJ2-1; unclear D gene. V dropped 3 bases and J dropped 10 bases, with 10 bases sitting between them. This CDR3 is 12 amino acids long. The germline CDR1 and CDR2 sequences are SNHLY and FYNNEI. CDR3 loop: CASSEAVDEQFF. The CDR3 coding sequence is TGTGCCAGCAGTGAGGCGGTCGACGAGCAGTTCTTC.

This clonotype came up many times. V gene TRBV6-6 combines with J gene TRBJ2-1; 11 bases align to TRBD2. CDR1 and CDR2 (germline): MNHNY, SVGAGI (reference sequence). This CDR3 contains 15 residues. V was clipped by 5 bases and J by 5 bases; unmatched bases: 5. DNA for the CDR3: TGTGCCAGCAGTCCAATTAGCGGGGGGGACAATGAGCAGTTCTTC. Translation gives CASSPISGGDNEQFF.

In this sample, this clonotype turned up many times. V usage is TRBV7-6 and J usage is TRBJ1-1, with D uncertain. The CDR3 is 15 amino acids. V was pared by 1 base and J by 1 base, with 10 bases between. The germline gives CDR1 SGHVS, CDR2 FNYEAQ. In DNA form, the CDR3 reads TGTGCCAGCAGCTTAGACCCACTTGGGAACACTGAAGCTTTCTTT. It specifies CASSLDPLGNTEAFF.

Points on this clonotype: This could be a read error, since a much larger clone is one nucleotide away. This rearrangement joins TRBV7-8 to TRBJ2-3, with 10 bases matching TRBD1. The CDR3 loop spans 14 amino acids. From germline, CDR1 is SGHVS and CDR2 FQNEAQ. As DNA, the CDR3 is TGTGCCAGCACCTGGACAGGGGGATCAGATGCGCAGTATTTT. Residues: CASTWTGGSDAQYF.

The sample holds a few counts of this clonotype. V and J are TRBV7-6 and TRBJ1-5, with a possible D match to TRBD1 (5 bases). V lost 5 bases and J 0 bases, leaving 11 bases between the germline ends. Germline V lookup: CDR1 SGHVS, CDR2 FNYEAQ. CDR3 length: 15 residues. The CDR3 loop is CASSKTASSNQPQHF. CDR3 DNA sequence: TGTGCCAGCAGCAAGACAGCCTCTAGCAATCAGCCCCAGCATTTT.

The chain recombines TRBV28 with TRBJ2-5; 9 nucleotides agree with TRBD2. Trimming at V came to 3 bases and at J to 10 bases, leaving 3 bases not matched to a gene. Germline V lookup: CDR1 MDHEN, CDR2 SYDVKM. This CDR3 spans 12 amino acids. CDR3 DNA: TGTGCCAGCAGTTTTAGCGGGGGAGGCCAGTACTTC. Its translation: CASSFSGGGQYF.

CDR3 nucleotide sequence: TGTGCCAGCAGCTTACTCGCGGGGGGGAAATTCTTC. Its protein product is CASSLLAGGKFF. The chain employs TRBV7-6 and TRBJ2-1; 9 nucleotides match TRBD2. The V gene's germline CDR1 is SGHVS and CDR2 FNYEAQ. The CDR3 sequence is 12 residues long. Losses at the gene ends were 2 bases for V and 16 bases for J; bases not matched to a gene: 6.

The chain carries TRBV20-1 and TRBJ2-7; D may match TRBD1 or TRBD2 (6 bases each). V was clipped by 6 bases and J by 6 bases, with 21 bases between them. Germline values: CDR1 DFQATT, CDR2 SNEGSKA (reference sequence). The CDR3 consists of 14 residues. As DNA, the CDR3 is TGCAGTGCCCCCTGGAGGGGGGACTTGGGCGAGCAGTACTTC. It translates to CSAPWRGDLGEQYF.

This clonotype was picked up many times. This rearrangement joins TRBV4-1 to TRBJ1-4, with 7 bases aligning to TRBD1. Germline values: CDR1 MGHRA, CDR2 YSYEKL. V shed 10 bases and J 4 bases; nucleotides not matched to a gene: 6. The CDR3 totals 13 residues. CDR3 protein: CATSDRINEKLFF. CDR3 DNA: TGCGCCACCTCGGACAGGATTAATGAAAAACTGTTTTTT.

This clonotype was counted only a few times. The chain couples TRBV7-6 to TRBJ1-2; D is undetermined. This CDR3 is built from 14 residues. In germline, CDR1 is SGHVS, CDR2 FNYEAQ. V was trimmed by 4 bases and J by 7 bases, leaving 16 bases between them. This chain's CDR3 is CASSSSRAAIGYTF. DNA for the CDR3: TGTGCCAGCAGCTCAAGTAGGGCCGCCATTGGCTACACCTTC.

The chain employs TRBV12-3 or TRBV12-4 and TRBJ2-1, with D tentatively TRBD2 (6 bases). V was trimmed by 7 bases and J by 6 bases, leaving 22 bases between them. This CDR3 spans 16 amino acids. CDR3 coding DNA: TGTGCCAGCACCTGGGATAGCGGTCAAACCGGCAATGAGCAGTTCTTC. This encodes CASTWDSGQTGNEQFF.

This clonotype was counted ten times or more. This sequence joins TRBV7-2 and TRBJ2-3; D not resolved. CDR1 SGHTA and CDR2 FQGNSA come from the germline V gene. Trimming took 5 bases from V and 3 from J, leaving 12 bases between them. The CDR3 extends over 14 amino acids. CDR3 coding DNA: TGTGCCAGCAGCCCGAAGGTTGGAACAGATACGCAGTATTTT. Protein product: CASSPKVGTDTQYF.

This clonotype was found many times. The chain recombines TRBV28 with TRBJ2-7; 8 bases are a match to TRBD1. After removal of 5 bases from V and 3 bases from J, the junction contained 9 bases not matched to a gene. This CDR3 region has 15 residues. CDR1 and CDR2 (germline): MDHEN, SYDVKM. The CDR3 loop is CASSPLGQGRYEQYF. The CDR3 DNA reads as TGTGCCAGCAGTCCTCTTGGACAGGGACGCTACGAGCAGTACTTC. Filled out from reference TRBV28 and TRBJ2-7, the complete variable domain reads DVKVTQSSRYLVKRTGEKVFLECVQDMDHENMFWYRQDPGLGLRLIYFSYDVKMKEKGDIPEGYSVSREKKERFSLILESASTNQTSMYLCASSPLGQGRYEQYFGPGTRLTVT.

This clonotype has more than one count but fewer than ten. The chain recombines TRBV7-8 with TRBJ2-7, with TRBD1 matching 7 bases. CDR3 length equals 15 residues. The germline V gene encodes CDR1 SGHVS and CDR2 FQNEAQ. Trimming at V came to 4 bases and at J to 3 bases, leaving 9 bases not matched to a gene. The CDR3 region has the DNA TGTGCCAGCAGCTACACACCCTGGACAGGCTACGAGCAGTACTTC. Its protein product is CASSYTPWTGYEQYF.

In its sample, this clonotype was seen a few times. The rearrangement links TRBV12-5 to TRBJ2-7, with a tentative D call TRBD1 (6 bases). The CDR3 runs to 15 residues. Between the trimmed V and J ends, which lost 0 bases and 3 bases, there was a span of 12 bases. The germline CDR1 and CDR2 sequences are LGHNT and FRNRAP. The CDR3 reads CASGLVANRVYEQYF. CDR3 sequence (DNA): TGTGCTAGTGGTTTGGTCGCAAACAGGGTCTACGAGCAGTACTTC.

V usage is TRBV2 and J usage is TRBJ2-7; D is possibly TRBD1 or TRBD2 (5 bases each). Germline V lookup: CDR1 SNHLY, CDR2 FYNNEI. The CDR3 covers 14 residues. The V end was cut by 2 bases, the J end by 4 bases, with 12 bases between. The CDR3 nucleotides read TGTGCCAGCAGTGAAATGGGGACGGAATACGAGCAGTACTTC. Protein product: CASSEMGTEYEQYF.

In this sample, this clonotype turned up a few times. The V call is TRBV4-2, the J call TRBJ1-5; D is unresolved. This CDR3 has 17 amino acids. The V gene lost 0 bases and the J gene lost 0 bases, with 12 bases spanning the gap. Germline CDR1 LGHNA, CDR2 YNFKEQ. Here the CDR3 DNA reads TGTGCCAGCAGCCAAGATGATAGCGGAATTAGCAATCAGCCCCAGCATTTT. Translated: CASSQDDSGISNQPQHF.

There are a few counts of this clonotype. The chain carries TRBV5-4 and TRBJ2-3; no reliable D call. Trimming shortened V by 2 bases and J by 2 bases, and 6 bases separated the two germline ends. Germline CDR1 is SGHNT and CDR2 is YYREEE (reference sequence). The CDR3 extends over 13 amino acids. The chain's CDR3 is CASSFDHTDTQYF. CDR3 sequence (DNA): TGTGCCAGCAGCTTCGACCACACAGATACGCAGTATTTT.

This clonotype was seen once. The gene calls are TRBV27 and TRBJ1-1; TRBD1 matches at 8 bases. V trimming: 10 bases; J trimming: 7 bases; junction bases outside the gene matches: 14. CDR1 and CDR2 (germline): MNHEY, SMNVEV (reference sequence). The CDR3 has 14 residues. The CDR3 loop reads CATGAGGADVEAFF. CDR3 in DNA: TGTGCCACCGGGGCAGGGGGCGCGGATGTTGAAGCTTTCTTT.

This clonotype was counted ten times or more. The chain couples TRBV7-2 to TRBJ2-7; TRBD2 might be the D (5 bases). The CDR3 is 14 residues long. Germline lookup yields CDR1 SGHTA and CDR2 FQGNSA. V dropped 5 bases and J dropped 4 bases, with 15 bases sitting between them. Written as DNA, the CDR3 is TGTGCCAGCAGCCTAGGAGGCAGCTTATACGAGCAGTACTTC. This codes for CASSLGGSLYEQYF.

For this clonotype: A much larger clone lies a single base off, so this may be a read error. In DNA, the CDR3 is TGTGCCAGCAGTCTAGACAGGCCCGGAAACACCATATATTTT. The encoded protein is CASSLDRPGNTIYF. The gene calls are TRBV25-1 and TRBJ1-3, with D perhaps matching TRBD1 (6 bases). The CDR3 sequence is 14 residues long. Trimming pared 5 bases from V and 4 bases from J, leaving 12 bases between. The germline V gene encodes CDR1 MGHDK and CDR2 SYGVNS.

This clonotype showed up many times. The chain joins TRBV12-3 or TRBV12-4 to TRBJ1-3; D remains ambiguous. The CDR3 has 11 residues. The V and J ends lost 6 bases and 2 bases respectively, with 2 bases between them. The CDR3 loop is CASSPGNTIYF. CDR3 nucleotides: TGTGCCAGCAGCCCTGGAAACACCATATATTTT.

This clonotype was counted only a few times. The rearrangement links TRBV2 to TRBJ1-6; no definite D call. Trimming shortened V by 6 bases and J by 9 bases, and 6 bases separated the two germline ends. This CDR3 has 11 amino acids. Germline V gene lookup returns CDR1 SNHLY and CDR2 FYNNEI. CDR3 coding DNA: TGTGCCAGCAGGGGTGGTTCACCCCTCCACTTT. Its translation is CASRGGSPLHF.